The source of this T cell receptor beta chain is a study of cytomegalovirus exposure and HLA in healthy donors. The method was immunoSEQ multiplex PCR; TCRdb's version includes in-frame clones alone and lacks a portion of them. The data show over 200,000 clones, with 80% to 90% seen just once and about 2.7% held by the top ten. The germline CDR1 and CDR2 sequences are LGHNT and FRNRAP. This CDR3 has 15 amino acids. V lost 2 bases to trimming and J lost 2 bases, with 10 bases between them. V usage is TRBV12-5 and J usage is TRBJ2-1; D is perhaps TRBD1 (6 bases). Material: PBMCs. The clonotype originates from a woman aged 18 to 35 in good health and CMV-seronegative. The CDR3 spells CASGLTGTPYNEQFF. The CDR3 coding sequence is TGTGCTAGTGGTTTGACAGGGACACCCTACAATGAGCAGTTCTTC.